These T cell receptor beta chains were read from a single sample in a study of T cells expressing NK-cell markers. TCRdb reprocessed the 5' RACE reads, keeping one entry per CDR3 protein, no DNA. The sample holds about 260,000 distinct CDR3 sequences. What was sequenced was blood T cells: a sorted CD56 or NKG2C T cell subset, CD4+ or CD8+ T cells, or bulk PBMC T cells (not recorded which). Receptors originate from a woman between 18 and 70 years old in good health. CDR3s include the opening cysteine and the closing phenylalanine or tryptophan. The order of the fields is J gene, V gene, CDR3 protein.

TRBJ1-2,TRBV19,CASSDHRGVDYGYTF
TRBJ2-3,TRBV6-2/TRBV6-3,CASSYEGLLTDTQYF
TRBJ2-2,TRBV12-3/TRBV12-4,CASSPDWRDTGELFF
TRBJ2-3,TRBV7-2,CASSSSGRQENTQYF
TRBJ2-5,TRBV18,CASSLSLAGEETQYF
TRBJ2-7,TRBV6-2/TRBV6-3,CASSYSPGERVAYEQYF
TRBJ1-2,TRBV6-6,CASKGTGEGYTF
TRBJ2-2,TRBV20-1,CSARDEASGIRNTGELFF
TRBJ2-2,TRBV2,CASRKGATGELFF
TRBJ1-4,TRBV7-2,CASSQPFGAKKLFF
TRBJ2-3,TRBV7-2,CASSSPRTSGTDTQYF
TRBJ2-3,TRBV12-3/TRBV12-4,CASSLGRADTQYF
TRBJ1-6,TRBV6-6,CASSAWNSPLHF
TRBJ2-2,TRBV27,CASARLTNTGELFF
TRBJ1-5,TRBV18,CASSPDFDQPQHF
TRBJ1-2,TRBV6-5,CASSYTQPNYGYTF
TRBJ2-7,TRBV10-3,CAISGTGGNDEQYF
TRBJ1-3,TRBV20-1,CSARDRADGNTIYF
TRBJ2-6,TRBV6-2/TRBV6-3,CASMTWFSGANVLTF
TRBJ2-7,TRBV20-1,CSAWTEPSYEQYF
TRBJ1-4,TRBV5-1,CASSLAGIEKLFF
TRBJ1-1,TRBV9,CASSTTGAGYTEAFF
TRBJ1-1,TRBV4-2,CASSHPDRGPTEAFF
TRBJ2-1,TRBV28,CASSLFAGGYNEQFF
TRBJ2-5,TRBV10-3,CAIGHSRGGPQETQYF
TRBJ2-7,TRBV5-1,CASSRDRDPYEQYF
TRBJ2-3,TRBV29-1,CSVGAGQLDTQYF
TRBJ2-1,TRBV10-2,CASMETSGGAGEQFF
TRBJ2-5,TRBV5-1,CASSLIGTQETQYF